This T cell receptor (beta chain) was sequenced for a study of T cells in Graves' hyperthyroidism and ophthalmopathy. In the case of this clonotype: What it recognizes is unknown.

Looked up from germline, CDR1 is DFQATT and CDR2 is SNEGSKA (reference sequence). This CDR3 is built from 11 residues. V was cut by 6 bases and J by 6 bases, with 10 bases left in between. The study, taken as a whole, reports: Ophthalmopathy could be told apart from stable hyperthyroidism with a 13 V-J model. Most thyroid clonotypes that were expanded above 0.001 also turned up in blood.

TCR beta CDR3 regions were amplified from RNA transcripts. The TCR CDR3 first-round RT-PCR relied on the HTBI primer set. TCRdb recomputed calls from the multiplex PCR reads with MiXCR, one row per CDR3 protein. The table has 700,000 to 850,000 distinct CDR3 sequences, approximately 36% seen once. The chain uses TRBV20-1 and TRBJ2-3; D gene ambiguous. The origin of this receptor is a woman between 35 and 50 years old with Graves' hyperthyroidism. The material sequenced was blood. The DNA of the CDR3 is TGCAGTGCGGTAAAAAGGGATACGCAGTATTTT. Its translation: CSAVKRDTQYF.